The present entry profiles one T cell receptor beta chain with its context. The junction departs from the called germline gene at one end, perhaps through a read error. Germline CDR1 is SEHNR and CDR2 is FQNEAQ (reference sequence). This CDR3 comprises 17 residues. The table came from immunoSEQ multiplex PCR; TCRdb's copy has only in-frame clones and leaves some out. The sample carries about 120,000 clones, about 93% recorded once. This specimen belongs to a study of siplizumab effects on memory and regulatory T cells. The clonotype originates from a human donor in good health. The chain carries TRBV7-9 and TRBJ2-2; D gene ambiguous. The source material was non-Treg CD4+ T cells sorted from blood. DNA of the CDR3: TGTGCCAGCAGCTTAAGACCGGGCCCCCCGAATACCGGGGAGCTGTTTTTT. Amino acid sequence: CASSLRPGPPNTGELFF. The full variable domain, completed using reference TRBV7-9 and TRBJ2-2, is DTGVSQNPRHKITKRGQNVTFRCDPISEHNRLYWYRQTLGQGPEFLTYFQNEAQLEKSRLLSDRFSAERPKGSFSTLEIQRTEQGDSAMYLCASSLRPGPPNTGELFFGEGSRLTVL.